This TCR beta chain was recorded in a study of T-cell reconstitution after alpha-beta-depleted transplantation in children. Study results and limitations: Expanded graft clones numbering several hundred reportedly gave rise to alpha-beta T cells about two months after transplant.

Preparation of the TCRbeta library was carried out with unique molecular identifiers. Using its own MiXCR run on the PCR reads, TCRdb lists one record per CDR3 protein. This table has 450,000 to 550,000 distinct CDR3 sequences, about an eighth appearing once. Per the germline V gene, CDR1 is SGHTA and CDR2 is FQGNSA. The CDR3 contains 16 residues. Unmatched junction bases numbered 11, after V lost 0 bases and J lost 7 bases. This clonotype came up many times. Antigen specificity is unknown. The V gene is TRBV7-2, the J gene TRBJ1-2, with 7 bases matching TRBD1. The specimen comprised PBMCs, mostly from graft donor cells, sampled 180 days after TCRalphabeta/CD19-depleted stem cell transplant. This clonotype was obtained from a female patient aged 2-15 years who had a stem cell transplant for aplastic anemia, so the T cells may come from the graft donor. The CDR3 sequence is CASSLAAPQGEVGYTF. CDR3 sequence (DNA): TGTGCCAGCAGCTTAGCTGCCCCTCAGGGGGAGGTTGGCTACACCTTC.